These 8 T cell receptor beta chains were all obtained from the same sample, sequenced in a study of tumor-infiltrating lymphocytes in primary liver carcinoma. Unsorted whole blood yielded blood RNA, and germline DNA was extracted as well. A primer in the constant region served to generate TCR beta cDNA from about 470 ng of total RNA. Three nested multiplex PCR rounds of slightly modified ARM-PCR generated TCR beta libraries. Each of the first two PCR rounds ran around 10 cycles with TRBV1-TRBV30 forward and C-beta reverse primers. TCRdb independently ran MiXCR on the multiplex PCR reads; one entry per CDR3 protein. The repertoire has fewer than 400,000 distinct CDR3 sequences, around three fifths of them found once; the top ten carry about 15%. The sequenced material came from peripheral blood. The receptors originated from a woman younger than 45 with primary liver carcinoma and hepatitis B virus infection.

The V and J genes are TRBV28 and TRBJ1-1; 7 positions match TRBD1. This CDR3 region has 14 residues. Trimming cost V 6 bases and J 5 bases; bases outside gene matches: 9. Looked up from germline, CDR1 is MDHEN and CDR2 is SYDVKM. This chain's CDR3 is CASSPRGGQTEAFF. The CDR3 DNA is TGTGCCAGCAGCCCCCGGGGGGGACAGACTGAAGCTTTCTTT.

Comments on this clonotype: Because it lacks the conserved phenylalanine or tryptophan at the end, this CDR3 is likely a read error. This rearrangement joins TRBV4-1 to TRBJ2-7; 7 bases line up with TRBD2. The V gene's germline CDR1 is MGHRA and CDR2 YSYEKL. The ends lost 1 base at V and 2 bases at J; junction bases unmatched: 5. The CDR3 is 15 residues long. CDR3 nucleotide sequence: TGCGCCAGCAGCCAAGGAGCTAGCGGTACCTACGAGCAGTACCTC. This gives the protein CASSQGASGTYEQYL.

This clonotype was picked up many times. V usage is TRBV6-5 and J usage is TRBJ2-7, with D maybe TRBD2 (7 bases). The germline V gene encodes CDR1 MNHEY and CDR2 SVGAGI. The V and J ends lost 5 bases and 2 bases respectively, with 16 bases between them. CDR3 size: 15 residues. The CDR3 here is CASSPGAGRAYEQYF. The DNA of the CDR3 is TGTGCCAGCAGTCCAGGGGCAGGGAGGGCCTACGAGCAGTACTTC.

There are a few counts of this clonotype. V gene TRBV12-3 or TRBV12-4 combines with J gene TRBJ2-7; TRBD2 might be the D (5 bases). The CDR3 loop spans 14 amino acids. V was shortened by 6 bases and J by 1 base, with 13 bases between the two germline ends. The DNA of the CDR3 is TGTGCCAGCAGCCCCCATACTAGATCCTACGAGCAGTACTTC. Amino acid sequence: CASSPHTRSYEQYF.

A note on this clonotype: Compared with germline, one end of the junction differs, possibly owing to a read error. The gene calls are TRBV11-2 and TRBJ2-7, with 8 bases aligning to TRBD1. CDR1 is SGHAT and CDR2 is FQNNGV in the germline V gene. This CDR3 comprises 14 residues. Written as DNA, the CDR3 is TGTACCAGCAGCTCCGCAGGGGGCGGGTACGAGCAGTACTTC. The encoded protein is CTSSSAGGGYEQYF.

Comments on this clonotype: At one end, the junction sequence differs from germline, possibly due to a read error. The CDR3 nucleotides read TGTGCCAGTAGTAACCACAGGGGTGGGGGCTGCACCTTC. The encoded protein is CASSNHRGGGCTF. The chain couples TRBV19 to TRBJ1-2; 7 nucleotides line up with TRBD1. The germline CDR1 and CDR2 sequences are LNHDA and SQIVND (reference sequence). The length of the CDR3 is 13 residues.

The CDR3 sequence is CASREYLGPGTGELFF. CDR3 sequence (DNA): TGCGCCAGCAGGGAGTACTTGGGACCAGGAACCGGGGAGCTGTTTTTT. This sequence joins TRBV4-1 and TRBJ2-2; either TRBD1 or TRBD2 may supply D (5 bases each). V lost 6 bases and J 5 bases, leaving 19 bases between the germline ends. Germline values: CDR1 MGHRA, CDR2 YSYEKL. The CDR3 spans 16 residues.

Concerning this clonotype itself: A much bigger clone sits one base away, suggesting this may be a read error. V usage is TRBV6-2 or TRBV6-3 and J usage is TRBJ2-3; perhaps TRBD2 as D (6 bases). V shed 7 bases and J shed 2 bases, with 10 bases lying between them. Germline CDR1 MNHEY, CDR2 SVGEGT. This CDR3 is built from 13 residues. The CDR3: CASKVAATDTQYF. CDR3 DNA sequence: TGTGCCAGCAAAGTAGCGGCCACAGATACGCAGTATTTT.